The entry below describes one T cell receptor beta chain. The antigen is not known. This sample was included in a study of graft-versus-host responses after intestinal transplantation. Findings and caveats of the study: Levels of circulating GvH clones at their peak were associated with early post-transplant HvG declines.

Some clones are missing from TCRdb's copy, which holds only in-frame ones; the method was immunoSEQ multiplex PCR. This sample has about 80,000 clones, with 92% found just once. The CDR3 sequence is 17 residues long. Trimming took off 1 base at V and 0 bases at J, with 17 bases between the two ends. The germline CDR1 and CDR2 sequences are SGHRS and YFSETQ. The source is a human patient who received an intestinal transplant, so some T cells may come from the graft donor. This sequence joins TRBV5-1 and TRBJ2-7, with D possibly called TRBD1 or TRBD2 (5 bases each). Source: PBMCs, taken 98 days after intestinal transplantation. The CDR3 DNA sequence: TGCGCCAGCAGCTTGACCGGGACGGAATTTACCTCCTACGAGCAGTACTTC. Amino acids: CASSLTGTEFTSYEQYF.